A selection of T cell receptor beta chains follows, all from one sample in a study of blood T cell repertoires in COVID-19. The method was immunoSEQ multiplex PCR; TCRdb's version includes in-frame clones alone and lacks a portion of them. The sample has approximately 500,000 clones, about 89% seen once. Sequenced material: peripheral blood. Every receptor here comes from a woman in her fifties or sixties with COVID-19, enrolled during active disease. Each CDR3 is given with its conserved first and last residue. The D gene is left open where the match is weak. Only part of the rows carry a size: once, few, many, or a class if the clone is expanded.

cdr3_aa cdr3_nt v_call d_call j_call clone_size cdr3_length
CASSLGENTEAFF TGTGCCAGCAGCTTAGGCGAAAACACTGAAGCTTTCTTT TRBV7-9 - TRBJ1-1 - 13
CASRAQGAGEKLFF TGTGCCAGCAGAGCCCAGGGGGCTGGGGAAAAACTGTTTTTT TRBV28 TRBD1 TRBJ1-4 - 14
CASSTRQGRGKLFF TGTGCCAGCAGCACACGACAGGGACGAGGAAAACTGTTTTTT TRBV5-6 TRBD1 TRBJ1-4 few 14
CASRIQGGPYEQYF TGTGCCAGTAGAATACAGGGGGGACCCTACGAGCAGTACTTC TRBV19 TRBD1 TRBJ2-7 - 14
CASSPTGVNGELFF TGTGCCAGTAGTCCGACAGGGGTAAACGGGGAGCTGTTTTTT TRBV19 TRBD1 TRBJ2-2 - 14
CASILRARGEQFF TGTGCCAGCATTCTACGCGCGCGAGGTGAGCAGTTCTTC TRBV5-6 - TRBJ2-1 - 13
CASSALSYRDPQQFF TGTGCCAGCAGTGCCCTCTCCTACAGGGACCCACAGCAGTTCTTC TRBV25-1 - TRBJ2-1 - 15
CASSLESSGNTIYF TGCGCCAGCAGCTTGGAGAGCTCTGGAAACACCATATATTTT TRBV5-1 - TRBJ1-3 - 14
CASSLSIQRRSHQETQYF TGTGCCAGCAGTTTATCGATTCAAAGGAGATCTCACCAAGAGACCCAGTACTTC TRBV27 - TRBJ2-5 - 18
CASSIVSYRTGGNQPQHF TGTGCCAGTAGTATAGTTTCTTACCGGACAGGGGGTAATCAGCCCCAGCATTTT TRBV19 TRBD1 TRBJ1-5 - 18